Below are 20 T cell receptor beta chains sequenced from a single sample in a study of blood T cell repertoires in COVID-19. Sequencing used immunoSEQ multiplex PCR; TCRdb keeps in-frame clones, though not all of them. The repertoire holds approximately 330,000 clones, around 87% seen once, with roughly 1% in the top ten. The sample taken for sequencing was peripheral blood. These receptor sequences come from a woman aged 40 to 50 with COVID-19, enrolled during active disease.

V usage is TRBV4-2 and J usage is TRBJ2-5, with D possibly matching TRBD2 (6 bases). The ends were cut back, 2 bases at V and 5 bases at J, with 12 bases in the middle. Germline assignment: CDR1 LGHNA and CDR2 YNFKEQ. The CDR3 runs 14 residues. CDR3 amino acids: CASSQTGGSETQYF. The CDR3 nucleotides are TGTGCCAGCAGCCAAACCGGGGGTAGTGAGACCCAGTACTTC.

This clone was detected once. A read error may produce the germline difference seen at one junction end. This rearrangement joins TRBV9 to TRBJ2-2, with TRBD2 matching over 11 bases. The CDR3 consists of 16 residues. Per the germline V gene, CDR1 is SGDLS and CDR2 is YYNGEE. The CDR3 region is CASNVAGGPGTGELFF. As DNA, the CDR3 is TGTGCCAGCAACGTAGCGGGGGGGCCGGGCACCGGGGAGCTGTTTTTT.

The chain employs TRBV11-3 and TRBJ2-1; TRBD1 is a possible D gene (5 bases). The CDR3 consists of 14 residues. Germline lookup yields CDR1 SGHNT and CDR2 YENEEA. V was shortened by 3 bases and J by 3 bases, with 9 bases between the two germline ends. CDR3 residues: CASSFQGGYNEQFF. In nucleotides, the CDR3 is TGTGCCAGCAGCTTTCAGGGTGGCTACAATGAGCAGTTCTTC.

The J gene is TRBJ1-3, the V gene TRBV18; D unresolved. Germline V gene sequence: CDR1 KGHSH, CDR2 LQKENI. The CDR3 contains 11 residues. Trimming left V 4 bases short and J 8 bases short, with 6 bases between. In nucleotides, the CDR3 is TGTGCCAGCTCACGAGGAGACACCATATATTTT. It codes for CASSRGDTIYF. Filled out from reference TRBV18 and TRBJ1-3, the complete variable domain reads NAGVMQNPRHLVRRRGQEARLRCSPMKGHSHVYWYRQLPEEGLKFMVYLQKENIIDESGMPKERFSAEFPKEGPSILRIQQVVRGDSAAYFCASSRGDTIYFGEGSWLTVV.

The rearrangement uses TRBV27 and TRBJ1-2; D perhaps matches TRBD1 (6 bases). Germline V lookup: CDR1 MNHEY, CDR2 SMNVEV (reference sequence). Trimming cost V 5 bases and J 4 bases, with 20 bases left between them. CDR3 length: 16 residues. This CDR3 reads CASSKTYRDGPYGYTF. Here the CDR3 DNA reads TGTGCCAGCAGTAAAACCTACAGGGATGGCCCCTATGGCTACACCTTC.

The CDR3 DNA reads as TGCGCCAGCAGCTTGGACAGGCCCACTCAGCCCCAGCATTTT. It encodes CASSLDRPTQPQHF. The chain joins TRBV5-1 to TRBJ1-5; D is perhaps TRBD1 (5 bases). The CDR3 extends over 14 amino acids. V lost 0 bases to trimming and J lost 6 bases, with 10 bases between them. Looked up from germline, CDR1 is SGHRS and CDR2 is YFSETQ.

For this clone: At one end, the junction sequence differs from germline, possibly due to a read error. V and J are TRBV7-7 and TRBJ2-5, with 11 bases lining up with TRBD2. Germline lookup yields CDR1 SSHAT and CDR2 FNYEAQ (reference sequence). CDR3 length: 15 amino acids. For the CDR3, the DNA is TGTGCTAGCAGCTTAGGCCTAGCGGGGGGCGAGACCCAGTACTTC. Its protein product is CASSLGLAGGETQYF.

V usage is TRBV6-6 and J usage is TRBJ1-5; a possible D gene is TRBD1 (5 bases). Germline CDR1 MNHNY, CDR2 SVGAGI (reference sequence). V dropped 6 bases and J dropped 4 bases, with 13 bases sitting between them. This CDR3 has 14 residues. CDR3 protein: CASRQWQGNQPQHF. The CDR3 region has the DNA TGTGCCAGCAGACAGTGGCAGGGAAATCAGCCCCAGCATTTT.

This clone appeared once. The CDR3, as DNA: TGTGCCAGCAGCGGGCCGGGACAGGGGACAGATACGCAGTATTTT. Its translation is CASSGPGQGTDTQYF. The chain combines TRBV9 with TRBJ2-3; 10 positions agree with TRBD1. Germline CDR1 SGDLS, CDR2 YYNGEE. J was trimmed by 3 bases and V by 3 bases; bases with no gene match: 4. The CDR3 consists of 15 residues.

The V call is TRBV7-9, the J call TRBJ1-1, with D possibly matching TRBD1 (5 bases). In germline, CDR1 is SEHNR, CDR2 FQNEAQ (reference sequence). Deletions cut 3 bases from V and 11 bases from J, with 16 bases between. The CDR3 runs to 13 residues. The CDR3 DNA reads as TGTGCCAGCAGCTTTGCAGGGAGGTTTGGTGCTTTCTTT. It yields the protein CASSFAGRFGAFF.

This clone was seen more than once but under ten times. This sequence joins TRBV15 and TRBJ2-7, with D perhaps TRBD2 (6 bases). Trimming shortened V by 3 bases and J by 3 bases, and 15 bases separated the two germline ends. This CDR3 has 15 amino acids. Germline V gene sequence: CDR1 LNHNV, CDR2 YYDKDF (reference sequence). CDR3: CATSRRRRGSYEQYF. The DNA for the CDR3 is TGTGCCACCAGCAGGAGGAGGCGGGGAAGCTACGAGCAGTACTTC.

The CDR3 protein is CASREQGNQPQHF. CDR3 in DNA: TGTGCCAGCAGGGAACAGGGAAATCAGCCCCAGCATTTT. V is TRBV12-3 or TRBV12-4 and J is TRBJ1-5; the D gene is possibly TRBD1 (6 bases). CDR3 length equals 13 residues. Trimming pared 6 bases from V and 4 bases from J, leaving 10 bases between.

As to this clone: One end of the junction varies from germline; a read error may be responsible. The chain is built from TRBV23-1 and TRBJ1-4; D unresolved. TRBV23-1 is an open reading frame whose function is uncertain. The CDR3 has 18 residues. The CDR3 is CTSSQIPCRGSLNEKLFF. For the CDR3, the DNA is TGCACCAGCAGTCAAATACCCTGTCGGGGTTCCCTTAATGAAAAACTGTTTTTT.

In its sample, this clone was seen a few times. The chain uses TRBV27 and TRBJ1-5, with D maybe TRBD1 (6 bases). Germline V gene sequence: CDR1 MNHEY, CDR2 SMNVEV (reference sequence). V dropped 6 bases and J dropped 0 bases, with 9 bases sitting between them. CDR3 length equals 14 residues. The CDR3 region is CASSQDSSNQPQHF. The CDR3 DNA reads TGTGCCAGCAGCCAGGACAGTAGCAATCAGCCCCAGCATTTT.

This rearrangement joins TRBV6-5 to TRBJ1-6, with 9 bases lining up with TRBD1. This CDR3 has 14 amino acids. The germline V gene encodes CDR1 MNHEY and CDR2 SVGAGI. V shed 4 bases and J 10 bases; nucleotides not matched to a gene: 5. This CDR3 reads CASSSDRGRSPLHF. The DNA for the CDR3 is TGTGCCAGCAGTTCGGACAGGGGTCGCTCACCCCTCCACTTT.

This clone appeared once. V gene TRBV25-1 combines with J gene TRBJ1-1; TRBD1 might be the D (5 bases). This CDR3 contains 12 residues. Deletions cut 6 bases from V and 12 bases from J, with 17 bases between. Germline V gene sequence: CDR1 MGHDK, CDR2 SYGVNS. CDR3 loop: CASRKDKSGTFF. CDR3 nucleotide sequence: TGTGCCAGCAGAAAGGACAAGTCAGGGACTTTCTTT.

The genes are TRBV19 and TRBJ1-1, with 8 bases identical to TRBD1. This CDR3 has 15 amino acids. The junction had 9 bases not matched to a gene; V was cut back by 5 bases and J by 4 bases. Germline assignment: CDR1 LNHDA and CDR2 SQIVND (reference sequence). In nucleotides, the CDR3 is TGTGCCAGTAGTTTCATCAGGGGGCTCGGCACTGAAGCTTTCTTT. Protein: CASSFIRGLGTEAFF.

This sequence joins TRBV7-9 and TRBJ1-1, with TRBD1 matching 7 bases. The germline V gene encodes CDR1 SEHNR and CDR2 FQNEAQ (reference sequence). Unmatched junction bases numbered 2, after V lost 0 bases and J lost 1 base. CDR3 length: 15 amino acids. This CDR3 reads CASSLAAGGNTEAFF. The CDR3 DNA reads TGTGCCAGCAGCTTAGCGGCAGGGGGGAACACTGAAGCTTTCTTT.

The chain employs TRBV7-8 and TRBJ1-5, with 8 nucleotides matching TRBD1. CDR3 length: 15 residues. The V gene end was trimmed by 3 bases and the J gene end by 0 bases; junction bases not matched to a gene: 1. Per the germline V gene, CDR1 is SGHVS and CDR2 is FQNEAQ. CDR3 DNA: TGTGCCAGCAGCTTGACAGGGGATAGCAATCAGCCCCAGCATTTT. Translating gives CASSLTGDSNQPQHF.

This chain joins TRBV19 and TRBJ1-4; D perhaps matches TRBD1 (5 bases). The CDR3 contains 15 residues. V was pared by 2 bases and J by 3 bases, with 10 bases between. The V gene's germline CDR1 is LNHDA and CDR2 SQIVND (reference sequence). CDR3 loop: CASSIQGGSNEKLFF. The CDR3 region has the DNA TGTGCCAGTAGTATACAGGGTGGATCTAATGAAAAACTGTTTTTT. Combining the CDR3 with reference TRBV19 and TRBJ1-4 gives the whole variable domain DGGITQSPKYLFRKEGQNVTLSCEQNLNHDAMYWYRQDPGQGLRLIYYSQIVNDFQKGDIAEGYSVSREKKESFPLTVTSAQKNPTAFYLCASSIQGGSNEKLFFGSGTQLSVL.